Shown below are 10 T cell receptor beta chains from a single sample sequenced in a study of cytomegalovirus exposure and HLA in healthy donors. The primer mix had 60 Vbeta and 13 Jbeta primers. Generated by immunoSEQ multiplex PCR, the TCRdb table keeps only in-frame clones and is missing some. This sample's clone table lists 100,000 to 150,000 clones. The sequenced sample was PBMCs. These receptors were collected from a middle-aged woman in good health and CMV-seropositive.

The chain joins TRBV6-5 to TRBJ2-2; TRBD1 matches 9 bases. The CDR3 consists of 15 residues. The germline V gene encodes CDR1 MNHEY and CDR2 SVGAGI. The V segment lost 5 bases and the J segment 6 bases; nucleotides outside the gene matches: 7. As DNA, the CDR3 is TGTGCCAGCAGTGGCCGGGACAGGGTTGCCGGGGAGCTGTTTTTT. Residues: CASSGRDRVAGELFF.

The chain joins TRBV11-2 to TRBJ2-1; a weak D match, TRBD2 (5 bases). CDR3 length: 17 amino acids. V lost 4 bases and J lost 7, with 23 bases in between. Per the germline V gene, CDR1 is SGHAT and CDR2 is FQNNGV. CDR3 sequence (DNA): TGTGCCAGCAGCTCCCGCCAACTAGAACGGATGGGGAATGAGCAGTTCTTC. Translation gives CASSSRQLERMGNEQFF.

The V gene is TRBV7-2, the J gene TRBJ2-3; 7 nucleotides line up with TRBD2. Germline-derived CDR1 and CDR2 are SGHTA and FQGNSA. This CDR3 comprises 15 residues. With V trimmed by 5 bases and J by 6 bases, 11 bases remained unmatched. The CDR3 coding sequence is TGTGCCAGCAGCGGGCTAGCGGCGCAGCAGGATACGCAGTATTTT. Its protein is CASSGLAAQQDTQYF.

The chain combines TRBV2 with TRBJ2-1; 11 bases are a match to TRBD2. J gave up 15 bases and V 6 bases, and 16 bases lay outside the gene matches. The CDR3 is made up of 15 amino acids. Germline V gives CDR1 SNHLY, CDR2 FYNNEI. The CDR3 DNA follows: TGTGCCAGCAGCCCACAGGGGGCGACTAGCGGGACCCCGTTCTTC. This codes for CASSPQGATSGTPFF.

The V call is TRBV19, the J call TRBJ1-1; no clear D gene. The germline V and J ends were trimmed by 6 bases and 3 bases, with 14 bases remaining between them. CDR1 and CDR2 (germline): LNHDA, SQIVND (reference sequence). This CDR3 region has 14 residues. The CDR3 loop is CASSRQSLDTEAFF. For the CDR3, the DNA is TGTGCCAGTAGCCGACAAAGTTTGGACACTGAAGCTTTCTTT.

V and J are TRBV29-1 and TRBJ2-1, with 10 bases lining up with TRBD2. V lost 7 bases, J lost 7 bases, and 10 bases stayed unmatched. The CDR3 totals 14 residues. Germline assignment: CDR1 SQVTM and CDR2 ANQGSEA. The CDR3 here is CSAQKREGGNEQFF. The CDR3 nucleotides read TGCAGCGCCCAAAAGCGGGAGGGGGGTAATGAGCAGTTCTTC.

The rearrangement joins TRBV6-6 to TRBJ1-6; D call uncertain. The germline gives CDR1 MNHNY, CDR2 SVGAGI (reference sequence). The CDR3 spans 13 residues. Trimming left V 2 bases short and J 8 bases short, with 7 bases between. The CDR3 loop is CASSYVPDSPLHF. The CDR3 DNA sequence: TGTGCCAGCAGTTACGTCCCGGATTCACCCCTCCACTTT.

The chain carries TRBV5-5 and TRBJ2-5, with 7 bases matching TRBD1. The DNA end is more similar to TRBJ2-7, so the J call may be wrong. Germline V lookup: CDR1 SGHKS, CDR2 YYEKEE (reference sequence). The CDR3 length is 14 residues. The CDR3 sequence is CASSLITGDYEQYF. CDR3 DNA sequence: TGTGCCAGCAGCCTGATTACAGGGGATTACGAGCAGTACTTC.

The chain recombines TRBV9 with TRBJ2-7; 9 positions agree with TRBD2. The V gene's germline CDR1 is SGDLS and CDR2 YYNGEE. CDR3 length: 15 residues. J gave up 2 bases and V 0 bases, and 3 bases lay outside the gene matches. The CDR3 spells CASSVGLAGPYEQYF. CDR3 nucleotide sequence: TGTGCCAGCAGCGTAGGCCTAGCGGGACCCTACGAGCAGTACTTC.

V is TRBV19 and J is TRBJ2-3, with a tentative D call TRBD2 (5 bases). Trimming took 8 bases from V and 6 from J, leaving 15 bases between them. The CDR3 consists of 13 residues. Germline assignment: CDR1 LNHDA and CDR2 SQIVND (reference sequence). Here the CDR3 DNA reads TGTGCCAGTCTTGCGGGTCCGAGGGATACGCAGTATTTT. It yields the protein CASLAGPRDTQYF. Variable domain in full (rest from reference TRBV19 and TRBJ2-3): DGGITQSPKYLFRKEGQNVTLSCEQNLNHDAMYWYRQDPGQGLRLIYYSQIVNDFQKGDIAEGYSVSREKKESFPLTVTSAQKNPTAFYLCASLAGPRDTQYFGPGTRLTVL.